The 10 T cell receptor beta chains below all came from one sample that was sequenced in a study of neoadjuvant anti-PD-1 for oral cavity cancer (dated by TCRdb to about 2021). Library preparation was by the immunoSEQ multiplex PCR assay. TCRdb stores this immuneACCESS table with in-frame sequences only. Part of the clones is absent; in the studies checked, under half of the shortfall reflects unresolved V genes, and no reason is known for the rest. This sample is represented by 9,000 to 9,500 clones; 65% to 70% of them were singletons. The top ten clones comprise roughly 8% of the sample. This specimen's time point label, per the study, means: before neoadjuvant nivolumab. The material sequenced was tumor tissue, taken before nivolumab (anti-PD-1) treatment. The receptors come from a person between 40 and 85 years old with oral cavity squamous cell carcinoma.

The chain links TRBV19 to TRBJ1-2; TRBD1 might be the D (5 bases). Looked up from germline, CDR1 is LNHDA and CDR2 is SQIVND (reference sequence). The CDR3 runs to 13 residues. The germline V and J ends were trimmed by 3 bases and 6 bases, with 11 bases remaining between them. CDR3 coding DNA: TGTGCCAGTAGTATTGGAGGGGCGAATGGCTACACCTTC. It is translated as CASSIGGANGYTF.

This rearrangement joins TRBV28 to TRBJ1-2, with D maybe TRBD1 (5 bases). This CDR3 is built from 16 residues. Germline values: CDR1 MDHEN, CDR2 SYDVKM. Trimming shortened V by 11 bases and J by 4 bases, and 26 bases separated the two germline ends. CDR3 amino acids: CACYGGGHGNLYGYTF. The CDR3 DNA reads TGTGCCTGCTACGGGGGAGGGCACGGGAACCTCTATGGCTACACCTTC.

There are a few counts of this clone. The chain joins TRBV6-5 to TRBJ2-5, with D tentatively TRBD2 (6 bases). Trimming cost V 7 bases and J 4 bases, with 19 bases left between them. Germline-derived CDR1 and CDR2 are MNHEY and SVGAGI. This CDR3 is 15 amino acids long. CDR3: CASTSPGVRGETQYF. DNA for the CDR3: TGTGCCAGCACCTCACCGGGGGTAAGAGGAGAGACCCAGTACTTC.

The CDR3 protein is CASSHNPSGGADTQYF. CDR3 in DNA: TGTGCCAGTAGTCATAACCCTAGCGGGGGGGCCGATACGCAGTATTTT. The gene calls are TRBV19 and TRBJ2-3; 12 bases line up with TRBD2. This CDR3 is built from 16 residues. J lost 6 bases, V lost 5 bases, and 9 bases had no gene match. In germline, CDR1 is LNHDA, CDR2 SQIVND (reference sequence).

This clone was detected a few times. The V gene is TRBV7-9, the J gene TRBJ1-4, with TRBD1 identical over 9 bases. This CDR3 has 15 amino acids. The ends lost 5 bases at V and 7 bases at J; junction bases unmatched: 8. Germline CDR1 and CDR2: SEHNR and FQNEAQ (reference sequence). The CDR3 loop is CASSPPDRGTEKLFF. The CDR3, as DNA: TGTGCCAGCAGCCCCCCGGACAGGGGCACTGAAAAACTGTTTTTT. Combining the CDR3 with reference TRBV7-9 and TRBJ1-4 gives the whole variable domain DTGVSQNPRHKITKRGQNVTFRCDPISEHNRLYWYRQTLGQGPEFLTYFQNEAQLEKSRLLSDRFSAERPKGSFSTLEIQRTEQGDSAMYLCASSPPDRGTEKLFFGSGTQLSVL.

The CDR3 DNA reads as TGTGCCAGCAGTCCCCGGACCCGAACAGGGACTGGCTACACCTTC. This codes for CASSPRTRTGTGYTF. The rearrangement uses TRBV6-5 and TRBJ1-2, with D possibly matching TRBD1 (6 bases). Deletions cut 5 bases from V and 7 bases from J, with 20 bases between. Germline V gene sequence: CDR1 MNHEY, CDR2 SVGAGI. CDR3 length equals 15 residues.

This chain joins TRBV19 and TRBJ2-1; the D gene is possibly TRBD1 (6 bases). Germline CDR1 LNHDA, CDR2 SQIVND (reference sequence). V was cut by 2 bases and J by 4 bases, with 27 bases left in between. CDR3 size: 20 residues. Here the CDR3 reads CASSIRVGQFLVRPYNEQFF. CDR3 DNA sequence: TGTGCCAGTAGTATAAGGGTCGGACAGTTCCTCGTTAGGCCTTACAATGAGCAGTTCTTC.

V gene TRBV6-5 combines with J gene TRBJ2-7; 8 bases are shared with TRBD1. The ends lost 6 bases at V and 5 bases at J; junction bases unmatched: 6. Germline V gene sequence: CDR1 MNHEY, CDR2 SVGAGI. This CDR3 is built from 13 residues. Here the CDR3 DNA reads TGTGCCAGCAGACGGACAGGGAGCCACGAGCAGTACTTC. Protein sequence: CASRRTGSHEQYF.

This rearrangement joins TRBV2 to TRBJ1-2; tentatively, D is TRBD1 (5 bases). CDR3 size: 13 residues. Germline values: CDR1 SNHLY, CDR2 FYNNEI. The V and J ends lost 4 bases and 4 bases respectively, with 10 bases between them. The CDR3 sequence is CASSGGRTYGYTF. CDR3 DNA: TGTGCCAGCAGTGGGGGGAGAACCTATGGCTACACCTTC.

The genes are TRBV18 and TRBJ2-2; 12 nucleotides line up with TRBD2. The germline V gene has CDR1 KGHSH and CDR2 LQKENI. There are 19 residues in the CDR3. V was pared by 2 bases and J by 0 bases, with 7 bases of the junction left unmatched. The CDR3 DNA follows: TGTGCCAGCTCACCAAGGGGACTAGCGGGTCCCGCGAACACCGGGGAGCTGTTTTTT. Its protein is CASSPRGLAGPANTGELFF. The full variable domain, rest sourced from reference TRBV18 and TRBJ2-2, is NAGVMQNPRHLVRRRGQEARLRCSPMKGHSHVYWYRQLPEEGLKFMVYLQKENIIDESGMPKERFSAEFPKEGPSILRIQQVVRGDSAAYFCASSPRGLAGPANTGELFFGEGSRLTVL.